This TCR beta chain was sequenced during a study of blood T cell repertoires in COVID-19. The overall study: Samples representing acute and convalescent COVID-19 were sourced from the United States, Italy and Spain. Sample material is recorded as cDNA or gDNA derived from T cells, B-cell-depleted T cells, or PBMCs.

The CDR3 has 16 residues. Germline V gives CDR1 KGHSH, CDR2 LQKENI. Losses at the gene ends were 3 bases for V and 1 base for J; bases not matched to a gene: 1. As originally analysed: Estimated nucleated cell counts came from reference gene primer amplification. Some clones are missing from TCRdb's copy, which holds only in-frame ones; the method was immunoSEQ multiplex PCR. That table supplies the V and J calls and clone size; D and trimming were determined from the DNA. The table includes fewer than 45,000 clones, approximately 80% detected once. J is TRBJ1-5 and V is TRBV18; 12 bases are a match to TRBD1. The sequencing sample was made of peripheral blood. This receptor was obtained from a man in his 70s with acute or convalescent COVID-19. The CDR3 nucleotides read TGTGCCAGCTCACCGGGACAGGGGGCAAGCAATCAGCCCCAGCATTTT. Protein: CASSPGQGASNQPQHF.